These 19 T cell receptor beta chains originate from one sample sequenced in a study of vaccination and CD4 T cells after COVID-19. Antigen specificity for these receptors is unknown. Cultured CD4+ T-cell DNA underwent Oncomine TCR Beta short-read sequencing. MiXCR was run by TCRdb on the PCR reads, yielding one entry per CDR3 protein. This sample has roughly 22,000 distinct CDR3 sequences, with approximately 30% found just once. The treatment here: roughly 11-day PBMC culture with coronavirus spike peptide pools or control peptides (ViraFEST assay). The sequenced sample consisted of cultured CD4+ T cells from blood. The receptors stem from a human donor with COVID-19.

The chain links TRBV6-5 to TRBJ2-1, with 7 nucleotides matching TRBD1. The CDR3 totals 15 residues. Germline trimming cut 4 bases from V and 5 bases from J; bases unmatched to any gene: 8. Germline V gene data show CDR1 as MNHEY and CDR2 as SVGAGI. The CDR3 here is CASSCSGTADNEQFF. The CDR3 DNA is TGTGCCAGCAGTTGCTCGGGGACAGCTGACAATGAGCAGTTCTTC.

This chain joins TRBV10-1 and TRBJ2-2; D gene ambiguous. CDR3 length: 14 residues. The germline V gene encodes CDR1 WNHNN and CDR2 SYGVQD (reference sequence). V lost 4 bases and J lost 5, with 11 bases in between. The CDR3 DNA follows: TGCGCCAGCAGTGCTACGGGCGTGACCGGGGAGCTGTTTTTT. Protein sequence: CASSATGVTGELFF.

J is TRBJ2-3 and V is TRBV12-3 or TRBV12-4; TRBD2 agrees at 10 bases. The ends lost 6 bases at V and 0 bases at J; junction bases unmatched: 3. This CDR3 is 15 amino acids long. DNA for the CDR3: TGTGCCAGCAGGCTAGCGGGGGCTAGCACAGATACGCAGTATTTT. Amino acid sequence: CASRLAGASTDTQYF.

The CDR3, as DNA: TGTGCCAGCAGTGACCCGGGGGGGATCGCAGATACGCAGTATTTT. This gives the protein CASSDPGGIADTQYF. V and J are TRBV6-2 or TRBV6-3 and TRBJ2-3; 8 bases agree with TRBD2. The V and J ends lost 5 bases and 4 bases, in that order; junction bases with no gene match: 8. CDR3 length: 15 residues. Germline CDR1 reads MNHEY; CDR2 reads SVGEGT.

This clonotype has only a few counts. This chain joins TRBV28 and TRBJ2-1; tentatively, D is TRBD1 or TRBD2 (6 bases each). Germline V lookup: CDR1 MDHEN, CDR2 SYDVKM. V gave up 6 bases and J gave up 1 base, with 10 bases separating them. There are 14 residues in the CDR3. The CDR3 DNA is TGTGCCAGCAGGGAGGGGGGATCCTACAATGAGCAGTTCTTC. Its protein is CASREGGSYNEQFF.

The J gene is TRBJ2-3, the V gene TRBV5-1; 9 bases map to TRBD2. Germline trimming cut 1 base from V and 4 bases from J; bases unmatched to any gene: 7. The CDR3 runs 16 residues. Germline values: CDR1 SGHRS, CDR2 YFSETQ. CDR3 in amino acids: CASSLTGTSPPDTQYF. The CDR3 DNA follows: TGCGCCAGCAGCTTGACCGGGACTAGCCCCCCAGATACGCAGTATTTT.

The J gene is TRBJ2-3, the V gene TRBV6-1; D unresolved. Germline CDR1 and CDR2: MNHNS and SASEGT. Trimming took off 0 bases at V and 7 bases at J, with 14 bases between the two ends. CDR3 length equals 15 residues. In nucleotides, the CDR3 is TGTGCCAGCAGTGAAGCATCACAGACGAGGAATACGCAGTATTTT. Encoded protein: CASSEASQTRNTQYF.

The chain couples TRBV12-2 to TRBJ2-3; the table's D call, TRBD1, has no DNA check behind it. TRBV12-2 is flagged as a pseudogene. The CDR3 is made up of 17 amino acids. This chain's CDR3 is CASRPRGKDLRTDTQYF. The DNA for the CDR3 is TGTGCAAGTCGCCCCCGGGGCAAGGATCTACGCACAGATACGCAGTATTTT.

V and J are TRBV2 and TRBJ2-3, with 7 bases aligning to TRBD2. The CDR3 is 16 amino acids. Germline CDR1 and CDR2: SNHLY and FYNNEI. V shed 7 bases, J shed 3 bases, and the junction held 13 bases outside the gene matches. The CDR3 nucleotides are TGTGCCAGCAAGCTTCAAGGCCCTAGCGGAACAGATACGCAGTATTTT. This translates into CASKLQGPSGTDTQYF.

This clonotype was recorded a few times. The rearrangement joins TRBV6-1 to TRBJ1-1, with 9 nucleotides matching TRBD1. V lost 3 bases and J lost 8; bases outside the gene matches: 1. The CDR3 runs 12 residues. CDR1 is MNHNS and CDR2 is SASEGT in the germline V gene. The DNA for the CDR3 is TGTGCCAGCAGTGAGGGACAGGGCGAAGCTTTCTTT. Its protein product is CASSEGQGEAFF.

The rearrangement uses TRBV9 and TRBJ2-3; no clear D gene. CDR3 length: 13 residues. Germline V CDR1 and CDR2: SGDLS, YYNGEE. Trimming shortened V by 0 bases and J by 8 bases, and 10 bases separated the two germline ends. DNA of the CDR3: TGTGCCAGCAGCGTAGGTACGCTGGTTACGCAGTATTTT. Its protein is CASSVGTLVTQYF.

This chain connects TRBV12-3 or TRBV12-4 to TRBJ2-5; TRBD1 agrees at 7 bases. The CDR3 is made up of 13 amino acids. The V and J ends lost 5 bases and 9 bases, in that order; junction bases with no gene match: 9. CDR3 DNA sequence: TGTGCCAGCAGTCCTACAGGGGATGGGTCCCAGTACTTC. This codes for CASSPTGDGSQYF.

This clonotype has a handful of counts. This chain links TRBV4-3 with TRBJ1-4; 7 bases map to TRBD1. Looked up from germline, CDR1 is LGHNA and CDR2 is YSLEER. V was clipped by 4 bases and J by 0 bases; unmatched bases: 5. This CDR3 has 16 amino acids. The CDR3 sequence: CASSPRGTATNEKLFF. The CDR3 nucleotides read TGCGCCAGCAGCCCGCGAGGGACAGCAACTAATGAAAAACTGTTTTTT.

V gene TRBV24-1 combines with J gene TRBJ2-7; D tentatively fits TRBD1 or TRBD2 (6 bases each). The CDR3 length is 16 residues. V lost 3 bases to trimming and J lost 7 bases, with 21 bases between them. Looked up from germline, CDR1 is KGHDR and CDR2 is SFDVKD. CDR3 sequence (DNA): TGTGCCACCAGTGATGACGGAGGGGGTCCCTTGGGTGAGCAGTACTTC. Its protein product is CATSDDGGGPLGEQYF.

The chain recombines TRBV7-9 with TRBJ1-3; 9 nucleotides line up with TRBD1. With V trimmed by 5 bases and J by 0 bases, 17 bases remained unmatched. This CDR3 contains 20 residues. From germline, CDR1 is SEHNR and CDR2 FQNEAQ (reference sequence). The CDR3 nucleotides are TGTGCCAGCAGCCCCGGCGGGACAGGGAAACCAGGCCACTCTGGAAACACCATATATTTT. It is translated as CASSPGGTGKPGHSGNTIYF. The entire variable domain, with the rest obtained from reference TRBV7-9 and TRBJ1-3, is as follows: DTGVSQNPRHKITKRGQNVTFRCDPISEHNRLYWYRQTLGQGPEFLTYFQNEAQLEKSRLLSDRFSAERPKGSFSTLEIQRTEQGDSAMYLCASSPGGTGKPGHSGNTIYFGEGSWLTVV.

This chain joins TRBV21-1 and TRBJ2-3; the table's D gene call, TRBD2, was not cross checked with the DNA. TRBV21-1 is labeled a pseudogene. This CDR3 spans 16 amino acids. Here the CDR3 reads CASPWARGPGTDTQYF. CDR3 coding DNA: TGTGCCAGCCCGTGGGCTCGGGGCCCAGGCACAGATACGCAGTATTTT.

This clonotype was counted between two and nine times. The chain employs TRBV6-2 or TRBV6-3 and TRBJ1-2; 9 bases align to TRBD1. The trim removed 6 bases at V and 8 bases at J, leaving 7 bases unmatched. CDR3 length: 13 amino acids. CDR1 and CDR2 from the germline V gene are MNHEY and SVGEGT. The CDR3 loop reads CASSTQGQGGYTF. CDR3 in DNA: TGTGCCAGCAGCACACAGGGACAGGGAGGCTACACCTTC.

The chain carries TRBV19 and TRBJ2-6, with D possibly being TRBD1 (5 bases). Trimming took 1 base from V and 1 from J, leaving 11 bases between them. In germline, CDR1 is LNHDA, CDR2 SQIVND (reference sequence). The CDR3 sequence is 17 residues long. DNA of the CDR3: TGTGCCAGTAGTATAGTCGACAGACGGTCTGGGGCCAACGTCCTGACTTTC. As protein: CASSIVDRRSGANVLTF. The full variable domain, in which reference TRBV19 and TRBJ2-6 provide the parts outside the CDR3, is DGGITQSPKYLFRKEGQNVTLSCEQNLNHDAMYWYRQDPGQGLRLIYYSQIVNDFQKGDIAEGYSVSREKKESFPLTVTSAQKNPTAFYLCASSIVDRRSGANVLTFGAGSRLTVL.

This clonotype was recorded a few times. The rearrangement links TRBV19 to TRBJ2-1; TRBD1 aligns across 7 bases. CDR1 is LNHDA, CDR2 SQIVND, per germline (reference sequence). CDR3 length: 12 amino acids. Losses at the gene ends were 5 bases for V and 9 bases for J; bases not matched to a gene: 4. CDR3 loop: CASSLHRGEQFF. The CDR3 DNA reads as TGTGCCAGTAGTCTGCACAGGGGTGAGCAGTTCTTC.